Listed below are T cell receptor beta chains from one sample, sequenced in a study of blood T cell repertoires in COVID-19. Clones were sequenced by immunoSEQ multiplex PCR, and TCRdb holds only the in-frame ones, with some missing. In the table there are some 250,000 clones, roughly 86% of which are singletons. Sequenced: peripheral blood. These TCRs come from a woman in her seventies with active or convalescent COVID-19. The CDR3 runs from the conserved cysteine through the conserved F or W. D genes are given only for firm matches.

TRBD1	TRBV24-1	TRBJ1-2	TGTGCCACCAGCCCCCGGGACAGCTTTAACTATGGCTACACCTTC	CATSPRDSFNYGYTF
TRBD1	TRBV25-1	TRBJ2-7	TGTGCCAGCAGTGGCCGGGACAGGTCACAATTCCTGGCTTACGAGCAGTACTTC	CASSGRDRSQFLAYEQYF
TRBD1	TRBV9	TRBJ1-5	TGTGCCAGCAGCCGGGACAGGGGGTATACGAGCAATCAGCCCCAGCATTTT	CASSRDRGYTSNQPQHF
TRBD2	TRBV7-2	TRBJ2-1	TGTGCCAGCAGCGCGGGCGGGGGGCTGTACAATGAGCAGTTCTTC	CASSAGGGLYNEQFF
-	TRBV10-3	TRBJ1-4	TGTGCCATCAGTGAGGACAGTGAAAAACTGTTTTTT	CAISEDSEKLFF
-	TRBV5-3	TRBJ2-7	TGTGCCAGAAGTTATCACAGGGTTCCCTACGAGCAGTACTTC	CARSYHRVPYEQYF
TRBD1	TRBV7-8	TRBJ1-5	TGTGCCAGCAGCTTACTTGACAGGGGTTGGAAGCCCCAGCATTTT	CASSLLDRGWKPQHF
-	TRBV7-9	TRBJ1-5	TGTGCCAGCAGCTCCTCTTCTGGGGGGGGAGGCAATCAGCCCCAGCATTTT	CASSSSSGGGGNQPQHF
-	TRBV19	TRBJ1-1	TGTGCCAGTAGTATAGGCGGGACGGCGAACACTGAAGCTTTCTTT	CASSIGGTANTEAFF
-	TRBV7-9	TRBJ1-2	TGTGCCAGCAGCTTAGACGAATGGGGGCGGAGCTATGGCTACACCTTC	CASSLDEWGRSYGYTF
-	TRBV6-4	TRBJ1-4	TGTGCCAGCAGTGAAGGGGGACAAACTAATGAAAAACTGTTTTTT	CASSEGGQTNEKLFF
TRBD1	TRBV10-3	TRBJ2-1	TGTGCCATCAGTGAAAACAGGGGGGCCTTCTTC	CAISENRGAFF
-	TRBV20-1	TRBJ2-2	TGCAGTGCTAGTGGAGGGGGGGCTGGGGAGCTGTTTTTT	CSASGGGAGELFF
-	TRBV21-1	TRBJ2-3	TGTGCCAGCAGCAAAGAGCCGAGTGGCACAGATACGCAGTATTTT	CASSKEPSGTDTQYF
-	TRBV6-2/TRBV6-3	TRBJ1-2	TGTGCCAGCATCCCCTCGGCCAGGCAGACCTATGGCTACACCTTC	CASIPSARQTYGYTF
-	TRBV9	TRBJ1-2	TGTGCCAGCAGGAACGGGAGCTATGGCTACACCTTC	CASRNGSYGYTF
-	TRBV24-1	TRBJ1-2	TGTGCCACCAGTGATTTGAAGGGAGGGGCAGGAGGCTACACCTTC	CATSDLKGGAGGYTF
-	TRBV4-1	TRBJ1-2	TGCGCCAGCAGCCAAGTCGGGATAAACTATGGCTACACCTTC	CASSQVGINYGYTF
-	TRBV4-3	TRBJ1-3	TGCGCCAGCAGCCCTAGTTCCTTCTCTGGAAACACCATATATTTT	CASSPSSFSGNTIYF
TRBD2	TRBV7-9	TRBJ2-7	TGTGCCAGCAGCCCCTCGGGGGGATGGTACGAGCAGTACTTC	CASSPSGGWYEQYF
TRBD2	TRBV2	TRBJ2-1	TGTGCCAGCGGGACTAGCGGGGGAAGAAATGAGCAGTTCTTC	CASGTSGGRNEQFF
TRBD1	TRBV19	TRBJ1-5	TGTGCCAGCTGCCCGGGACAGGGGAATCAGCCCCAGCATTTT	CASCPGQGNQPQHF
TRBD1	TRBV2	TRBJ1-6	TGTGCCACCGTTCTGGACAGGGATTCACCCCTCCACTTT	CATVLDRDSPLHF